Listed below are T cell receptor beta chains from one sample, sequenced in a study of blood T cell repertoires in COVID-19. Here immunoSEQ multiplex PCR was the method, and the copy in TCRdb shows in-frame clones only, minus some. The sample holds roughly 200,000 clones, 83% seen once. The sequencing input was peripheral blood. The origin of the receptors is a man between 40 and 49 years old with active or convalescent COVID-19. The CDR3 runs from the conserved cysteine through the conserved F or W. The order of the fields is D gene, V gene, J gene, clone size, CDR3 DNA, CDR3 protein. D genes are given only for firm matches. Some rows have no size entry. The others give once, few or many, or a class for an expanded clone.

NA	TRBV5-8	TRBJ1-1	NA	TGTGCCAGCAGCTTGTCCCCAGTGGGGGCAGAGAACACTGAAGCTTTCTTT	CASSLSPVGAENTEAFF
TRBD1	TRBV19	TRBJ1-5	NA	TGTGCCAGTAGTATAGCCTGGCAGGGGGAGAATCAGCCCCAGCATTTT	CASSIAWQGENQPQHF
TRBD1	TRBV5-4	TRBJ2-1	NA	TGTGCCAGCAGCTTGATCGGACAGGGTAAATTTGCGCAGTTCTTC	CASSLIGQGKFAQFF
TRBD2	TRBV28	TRBJ2-7	NA	TGTGCCAGCAAGGGAGCGGGAGACCCTTACGAGCAGTACTTC	CASKGAGDPYEQYF
TRBD1	TRBV7-8	TRBJ1-1	NA	TGTGCCAGCAGCTTAGGTGTGTTAGGGACAGGGGGAACTGAAGCTTTCTTT	CASSLGVLGTGGTEAFF
NA	TRBV28	TRBJ2-7	NA	TGTGCCAGCAGTTTACGCCCCGAGGGGGGGGGAAACTACGAGCAGTACTTC	CASSLRPEGGGNYEQYF
NA	TRBV27	TRBJ2-5	NA	TGTGCCAGCAGTTTAGACCCGGGCAGGGGAGAGACCCAGTACTTC	CASSLDPGRGETQYF
NA	TRBV12-3/TRBV12-4	TRBJ1-5	NA	TGTGCCAGCAGTCGACAGGTTGCTCAGCCCCAGCATTTT	CASSRQVAQPQHF
NA	TRBV7-2	TRBJ1-2	NA	TGTGCCAGCAGCTTAGGGGTAGGGGGTAACTATGGCTACACCTTC	CASSLGVGGNYGYTF
TRBD1	TRBV12-3/TRBV12-4	TRBJ1-2	NA	TGTGCCAGCAGTCCGGGACAGAGAAATGGCTACACCTTC	CASSPGQRNGYTF
TRBD1	TRBV6-5	TRBJ2-7	NA	TGTGCCAGCAGAGGACAGGGTCCCTACGAGCAGTACTTC	CASRGQGPYEQYF
NA	TRBV6-2/TRBV6-3	TRBJ2-7	NA	TGTGCCAGCAGTTACTTGCGATCCTACGAGCAGTACTTC	CASSYLRSYEQYF
NA	TRBV9	TRBJ1-5	once	TGTGCCAGCAGCGTAGCTGGAGACCAGGGGCAGCCCCAGCATTTT	CASSVAGDQGQPQHF
NA	TRBV10-2	TRBJ1-5	NA	TGCGCCAGCAGCCAGGGAGGAAGCAATCAGCCCCAGCATTTT	CASSQGGSNQPQHF
NA	TRBV6-2/TRBV6-3	TRBJ1-1	NA	TGTGCCAGCAGTTACTCAGAACGGTTGAACACTGAAGCTTTCTTT	CASSYSERLNTEAFF
TRBD1	TRBV7-2	TRBJ2-2	once	TGTGCCAGCAGCCAGGACAGGGTGCACACCGGGGAGCTGTTTTTT	CASSQDRVHTGELFF
NA	TRBV13	TRBJ2-1	NA	TGTGCCAGCAGCTTAGATAGAGTGAGCTCCTACAATGAGCAGTTCTTC	CASSLDRVSSYNEQFF
NA	TRBV5-1	TRBJ1-4	NA	TGCGCCAGCAGCTTACAGGGTAATAATGAAAAACTGTTTTTT	CASSLQGNNEKLFF
TRBD1	TRBV7-9	TRBJ1-4	NA	TGTGCCAGCAGCCGTGGGACAGGCCCTAATGAAAAACTGTTTTTT	CASSRGTGPNEKLFF
NA	TRBV4-1	TRBJ1-4	NA	TGCGCCAGCAGCCCGACAGCAACTAATGAAAAACTGTTTTTT	CASSPTATNEKLFF
NA	TRBV3-1/TRBV3-2	TRBJ2-1	NA	TGTGCCAGCAGCCAAGACAACTCCTACAATGAGCAGTTCTTC	CASSQDNSYNEQFF
NA	TRBV28	TRBJ1-5	NA	TGTGCCAGCAGCCATATCCAACAGGGTGGCAATCAGCCCCAGCATTTT	CASSHIQQGGNQPQHF
NA	TRBV30	TRBJ1-2	NA	TGTGCCTGGAGCCCGGGTCACAGGTCCTACGGCTACACCTTC	CAWSPGHRSYGYTF
NA	TRBV19	TRBJ1-5	NA	TGTGCCAGTAGTATAGGAACAGCTTATAGCAATCAGCCCCAGCATTTT	CASSIGTAYSNQPQHF
TRBD1	TRBV7-8	TRBJ1-6	NA	TGTGCCAGCAGCGCCCGGGACAGGGTTAGGAATTCACCCCTCCACTTT	CASSARDRVRNSPLHF
NA	TRBV5-1	TRBJ1-1	NA	TGCGCCAGCAGCCAAGGGTATTCGGGGGTGCTGAACACTGAAGCTTTCTTT	CASSQGYSGVLNTEAFF
NA	TRBV5-1	TRBJ1-1	NA	TGCGCCAGCAGCCTGCTGCAGGAAGGGGTGAACACTGAAGCTTTCTTT	CASSLLQEGVNTEAFF
NA	TRBV11-2	TRBJ1-5	NA	TGTGCCAGCAGCTACAGGGAAGGGCAGCCCCAGCATTTT	CASSYREGQPQHF
NA	TRBV4-1	TRBJ1-5	NA	TGCGCCAGCAGCCAAGATAACAGTTATTATAGCAATCAGCCCCAGCATTTT	CASSQDNSYYSNQPQHF
NA	TRBV7-3	TRBJ1-1	NA	TGTGCCAGCAGCTTAACCCCCCGTTCTGAAGCTTTCTTT	CASSLTPRSEAFF
NA	TRBV6-1	TRBJ1-6	once	TGTGCCAGCAGTGAAGCCGGCGGGGGCTCCTATAATTCACCCCTCCACTTT	CASSEAGGGSYNSPLHF
TRBD1	TRBV2	TRBJ2-7	NA	TGTGCCACATCACTCGGGACAGGGGGCTCTCACGAGCAGTACTTC	CATSLGTGGSHEQYF
TRBD1	TRBV10-3	TRBJ2-1	NA	TGTGCCATCAGTGACCCCCTCAGGACAGGACTTGCTGGTGAGCAGTTCTTC	CAISDPLRTGLAGEQFF
NA	TRBV7-2	TRBJ1-2	NA	TGTGCCAGCAGCTTACTCGCAGGCCTGGACTATGGCTACACCTTC	CASSLLAGLDYGYTF
NA	TRBV19	TRBJ1-4	NA	TGTGCCAGTAGTACCCGAACAGAGTATAATGAAAAACTGTTTTTT	CASSTRTEYNEKLFF
NA	TRBV4-3	TRBJ2-2	few	TGCGCCAGCAGCCAAGGGGCGTCCGGTAACACCGGGGAGCTGTTTTTT	CASSQGASGNTGELFF
TRBD1	TRBV6-1	TRBJ2-3	once	TGTGCCAGCAGTGACCCCGCCGGACAGGGGACAGATACGCAGTATTTT	CASSDPAGQGTDTQYF
NA	TRBV30	TRBJ1-5	NA	TGTGCCTGGAGTGAAAGCGGACTCCAGCCCCAGCATTTT	CAWSESGLQPQHF
NA	TRBV24-1	TRBJ1-4	NA	TGTGCCACCAGTGCCTTGCCGGGGAGCAAACTGTTTTTT	CATSALPGSKLFF
NA	TRBV24-1	TRBJ1-5	NA	TGTGCCACCAGTGATACATATAGCAATCAGCCCCAGCATTTT	CATSDTYSNQPQHF
NA	TRBV7-8	TRBJ1-5	NA	TGTGCCAGCAGCCACCGCGGAGGCAATCAGCCCCAGCATTTT	CASSHRGGNQPQHF
NA	TRBV11-1	TRBJ2-7	NA	TGTGCCAGCAGCTTACGACAGAACTACGAGCAGTACTTC	CASSLRQNYEQYF
NA	TRBV5-1	TRBJ2-3	NA	TGCGCCAGCAGCTTGTCCGTTCTGGGAGAAGATACGCAGTATTTT	CASSLSVLGEDTQYF
TRBD2	TRBV10-3	TRBJ2-1	NA	TGTGCCATCAGTCAGACTAGCGGGGGCTACAATGAGCAGTTCTTC	CAISQTSGGYNEQFF
TRBD2	TRBV5-4	TRBJ2-7	once	TGTGCCAGCAGCTCGCGGACTAGCGACTACGAGCAGTACTTC	CASSSRTSDYEQYF
TRBD2	TRBV4-2	TRBJ2-5	NA	TGTGCCAGCAGCCAAGATCCGGTGACTAGCGGGAGTGAGACCCAGTACTTC	CASSQDPVTSGSETQYF
TRBD2	TRBV11-2	TRBJ2-1	NA	TGTGCCAGCAGCTTACGGTCAGCGGGGGTCTACAATGAGCAGTTCTTC	CASSLRSAGVYNEQFF
NA	TRBV6-2/TRBV6-3	TRBJ1-1	NA	TGTGCCAGCAGTTCCACTACTGAAGCTTTCTTT	CASSSTTEAFF
TRBD1	TRBV6-5	TRBJ2-7	NA	TGTGCCACCGACAGGGAAGTCTCCTACGAGCAGTACTTC	CATDREVSYEQYF
NA	TRBV4-2	TRBJ1-5	NA	TGTGCCAGCAGCCAGTCCTATAGCAATCAGCCCCAGCATTTT	CASSQSYSNQPQHF